This note documents a single T cell receptor beta chain sequence. There is no known antigen for this receptor. The record has no base qualities; no much larger clone is one base away. These data come from a study of shared clonotypes between healthy human individuals (dated by TCRdb to 2020 to 2022). In the study overall: Three men and two women, aged 18 to 49 years, made up the cohort. Between about 0.9 and 8.9 billion PBMCs per donor were obtained by leukapheresis. Per donor, three plates each were used for CD4 naive and CD4 memory, two for CD8 naive, and one for CD8 memory. To estimate repertoire size and how much clonotype sharing occurs between individuals, the study deeply sequenced the blood TCR repertoires of roughly 5 healthy adults. Different laboratories and diverse techniques were used to prepare libraries and sequence TCR repertoires, to increase sequencing depth and limit assay-specific biases. The paper's findings and limits, for the study overall: The small number of donors limited the genetic and exposure-history diversity represented. Based on pairwise subsampling, the degree of clonotype sharing among donors was expected to be affected by sequencing depth. Sampling was restricted to blood, and TCR repertoires in tissues likely differ from the TCR repertoires found in blood. Incomplete sequencing was indicated by rarefaction of sorted-subset datasets, despite the large sequencing depth. Naive subsets generally had larger estimated clonotype richness than memory subsets did. Compared with non-shared clonotypes, clonotypes shared by all four sorted-subset donors had higher generation probabilities. Approximately 4.8% of naive CD4, 3.5% of naive CD8, approximately 2% of memory CD4, and 0.4% of memory CD8 clonotypes were shared across several donors.

Reading the germline V gene gives CDR1 SGHRS and CDR2 YFSETQ. Clipping removes 7 bases from V and 3 bases from J, with 9 as the unmatched junction base count. The CDR3 covers 14 residues, taking in both the cysteine and the phenylalanine. Only CDR3 DNA is held: 42 bases, read in frame from base 1. TCR CDR3 regions were amplified from genomic DNA by multiplex PCR using the deep immunoSEQ assay. Extracted genomic DNA from each cell subset was spread evenly across all wells of several immunoSEQ 96-well plates, with each plate serving as a replicate. For sorted subsets, each replicate PCR was loaded with 200 to 250 ng genomic DNA, equivalent to 25,000 to 30,000 T cell genomes. Purified libraries were measured with a Qubit 3.0 fluorometer, size-checked on a Bioanalyzer 2100, and measured again with the KAPA Library Quantification kit. Every immunoSEQ 96-well plate was sequenced on a dedicated single-read 150-cycle Illumina NextSeq 550 flow cell. Turning to the authors' computational methods: Because the immunoSEQ output held only junctional sequences and lacked quality scores, the filtering could not match the filtering applied to full-length reads. Sequences were annotated with PyIR, a Python wrapper for IgBLAST v1.9, and V/J genes and CDR3 were assigned using IMGT germline references. Reads were filtered out if the reads had weak V/J assignments (E-value above 1e-6), no CDR3, stop codons, out-of-frame junctions, or ambiguous translated residues. V3J clonotypes were defined by identical inferred V gene, J gene, and CDR3 amino acid sequence. Percentage overlap between repertoires was computed as shared unique clonotypes divided by the size of the smaller repertoire. RTK rarefaction, the Chao1 estimator, and Recon v2.1 estimates of unobserved clonotypes were used to assess repertoire richness. Generation probabilities for all TCRbeta clonotypes obtained by the gDNA method from four donors were computed using OLGA. The source is immuneACCESS, and TCRdb retained only in-frame sequences with V and J called. Part of the clones is not carried over; for the studies checked, unresolved V genes explain less than half of this, and the remainder is unexplained. V, J and clone size reflect that table, while D and trimming were determined from the DNA. The sample table shows some 2.4 million clones, and 93% are seen once. The biggest ten clones account for more than 0.35% of the sample.

Healthy HIV-negative adults with no recently reported acute infections or vaccinations were included as donors. Every donor was a Caucasian adult living in Nashville, Tennessee, USA. CD4+ T cells were enriched through magnetic negative selection, after which naive cells were positively selected on CD45RA and the remaining negative fraction served as the memory subset. Blood was obtained by leukapheresis, after which PBMCs were separated by Ficoll-Histopaque density gradient centrifugation and cryopreserved in liquid nitrogen vapor phase. Purity and quantity of every magnetically sorted T cell population were checked by analytical flow cytometry. Each sorted fraction had its genomic DNA isolated and then quantified by UV absorbance on a Nanodrop 2000c.

Input material: naive CD4+ T cells from PBMCs. In the paper's terms, the cell subset or site label means: CD45RA+ positively selected. The sequence links TRBV5-1 to TRBJ2-7, and 8 junctional nucleotides match TRBD1. The receptor's source is a man in his late teens or twenties in good health. Some clones in this sample may be carry-over from other donors' samples. The CDR3 region has the sequence CASSNPTGDYEQYF. The DNA is as follows: TGCGCCAGCTCTAACCCGACAGGGGACTACGAGCAGTACTTC.